Presented here are 22 T cell receptor beta chains from one specimen sequenced in a study of blood T cells in healthy people across ages. A sample-barcoded 5' primer and a J-beta primer mix were used in a second PCR of roughly 7 to 11 cycles. In TCRdb, the 5' RACE reads were re-called with MiXCR into one record per CDR3 protein. The sample lists about 680,000 distinct CDR3 sequences, more than 40% occurring once. Sequenced: blood. These receptors all come from a woman aged 55 to 70 in good health.

Concerning this clonotype: The germline gene is not matched at one end of the junction; a read error may be the cause. V and J are TRBV2 and TRBJ2-6; D gene uncertain. Looked up from germline, CDR1 is SNHLY and CDR2 is FYNNEI. This CDR3 region has 15 residues. The CDR3 reads CTSSDRLSGANVLTF. The CDR3 DNA reads as TGTACCAGCAGTGATAGACTCTCTGGGGCCAACGTCCTGACTTTC.

The chain employs TRBV7-3 and TRBJ2-3, with 11 bases identical to TRBD2. CDR3 size: 15 residues. With V trimmed by 5 bases and J by 2 bases, 3 bases remained unmatched. Germline V gene lookup returns CDR1 SGHTA and CDR2 FQGTGA. The CDR3 region is CASSMTSGITDTQYF. CDR3 DNA sequence: TGTGCCAGCAGCATGACTAGCGGGATCACAGATACGCAGTATTTT.

The chain joins TRBV12-3 or TRBV12-4 to TRBJ2-7; 10 bases line up with TRBD2. This CDR3 region has 18 residues. Trimming took 3 bases from V and 2 from J; bases not matched to a gene: 13. This CDR3 reads CASSFWLAGVGATYEQYF. In nucleotides, the CDR3 is TGTGCCAGCAGTTTTTGGCTAGCGGGAGTAGGAGCTACCTACGAGCAGTACTTC.

The chain is built from TRBV6-2 or TRBV6-3 and TRBJ2-5; the D is unclear. The germline CDR1 and CDR2 sequences are MNHEY and SVGEGT. V was trimmed by 1 base and J by 11 bases, leaving 11 bases between them. CDR3 size: 12 residues. The CDR3 nucleotides are TGTGCCAGCAGTTACTACACCTACGGGCAGTACTTC. This gives the protein CASSYYTYGQYF.

This clonotype was observed once. V gene TRBV6-6 combines with J gene TRBJ1-1; 7 bases map to TRBD1. Germline lookup yields CDR1 MNHNY and CDR2 SVGAGI (reference sequence). This CDR3 spans 14 amino acids. V lost 6 bases, J lost 1 base, and 5 bases stayed unmatched. CDR3 bases: TGTGCCAGCAGGCCCGACAGGGAGAACACTGAAGCTTTCTTT. Translating it yields CASRPDRENTEAFF.

The J gene is TRBJ2-3, the V gene TRBV2; the D gene is possibly TRBD2 (6 bases). V lost 2 bases and J 3 bases, leaving 9 bases between the germline ends. The CDR3 contains 14 residues. Germline V gives CDR1 SNHLY, CDR2 FYNNEI. DNA of the CDR3: TGTGCCAGCAGTGAAATGGAGGGGACAGATACGCAGTATTTT. It encodes CASSEMEGTDTQYF.

The chain couples TRBV7-6 to TRBJ2-7; D unresolved. Germline V gives CDR1 SGHVS, CDR2 FNYEAQ. Trimming removed 5 bases at V and 9 bases at J, with 26 bases between. This CDR3 has 16 residues. The CDR3 is CASSNDEGFSLVGQYF. CDR3 DNA: TGTGCCAGCAGCAATGATGAAGGGTTTTCTCTGGTTGGGCAGTACTTC.

This chain links TRBV28 with TRBJ1-2; unclear D gene. Germline V gene data show CDR1 as MDHEN and CDR2 as SYDVKM. This CDR3 contains 12 residues. Trimming pared 2 bases from V and 4 bases from J, leaving 5 bases between. Here the CDR3 reads CASSLPGYGYTF. As DNA, the CDR3 is TGTGCCAGCAGTTTACCTGGCTATGGCTACACCTTC.

The chain joins TRBV5-1 to TRBJ2-7, with D maybe TRBD2 (5 bases). The assigned J gene may be wrong: the sequence end matches TRBJ2-5 better. The CDR3 spans 14 residues. CDR1 and CDR2 (germline): SGHRS, YFSETQ. CDR3 region: CASSSSSRRETQYF. The DNA for the CDR3 is TGCGCCAGCAGCTCTTCTAGCCGAAGGGAGACCCAGTACTTC.

J is TRBJ1-1 and V is TRBV5-1; D unclear. The V gene lost 1 base and the J gene lost 1 base, with 8 bases spanning the gap. The CDR3 is 14 amino acids. The germline gives CDR1 SGHRS, CDR2 YFSETQ. Here the CDR3 reads CASSLMAENTEAFF. In nucleotides, the CDR3 is TGCGCCAGCAGCTTGATGGCGGAGAACACTGAAGCTTTCTTT.

A few counts support this clonotype. The rearrangement joins TRBV5-1 to TRBJ1-2, with 7 nucleotides matching TRBD1. The V segment lost 0 bases and the J segment 8 bases; nucleotides outside the gene matches: 7. CDR1 is SGHRS, CDR2 YFSETQ, per germline. The CDR3 has 14 residues. The CDR3 reads CASSLGDRTQGYTF. The CDR3 coding sequence is TGCGCCAGCAGCTTGGGGGACAGAACGCAGGGCTACACCTTC.

This sequence joins TRBV20-1 and TRBJ2-1; maybe TRBD2 (6 bases). V shed 3 bases and J shed 4 bases, with 19 bases lying between them. Germline V CDR1 and CDR2: DFQATT, SNEGSKA (reference sequence). This CDR3 comprises 16 residues. This CDR3 reads CSASGRIKIGYNEQFF. In nucleotides, the CDR3 is TGCAGTGCTAGCGGGAGAATTAAGATCGGGTACAATGAGCAGTTCTTC.

This sequence joins TRBV11-2 and TRBJ2-1, with 10 bases lining up with TRBD1. Trimming removed 5 bases from V and 5 bases from J; junction bases left unmatched: 6. CDR1 is SGHAT and CDR2 is FQNNGV in the germline V gene. This CDR3 has 15 residues. CDR3 in amino acids: CASSRDRGRNNEQFF. The CDR3 nucleotides are TGTGCCAGCAGCAGAGACAGGGGGCGGAACAATGAGCAGTTCTTC.

The chain employs TRBV29-1 and TRBJ2-1; no firm D call. Germline V gene lookup returns CDR1 SQVTM and CDR2 ANQGSEA. The CDR3 spans 10 residues. The V gene lost 4 bases and the J gene lost 7 bases, with 5 bases spanning the gap. CDR3 bases: TGCAGCGTTGGACCTAATGAGCAGTTCTTC. It translates to CSVGPNEQFF.

The CDR3 sequence: CASSQGRVRDGYTF. The CDR3 nucleotides read TGCGCCAGCAGCCAAGGACGTGTGAGGGACGGCTACACCTTC. This chain uses TRBV4-3 with TRBJ1-2; D is perhaps TRBD1 (5 bases). V shed 1 base and J shed 8 bases, with 14 bases lying between them. The CDR3 is 14 amino acids. From germline, CDR1 is LGHNA and CDR2 YSLEER.

This chain uses TRBV4-3 with TRBJ2-5, with 9 bases fitting TRBD1. CDR1 LGHNA and CDR2 YSLEER come from the germline V gene. The CDR3 runs to 16 residues. The J segment lost 2 bases and the V segment lost 4 bases, leaving 8 bases of the junction unmatched. The CDR3 loop reads CASSPGQGKGQETQYF. Written as DNA, the CDR3 is TGCGCCAGCAGCCCTGGACAGGGGAAGGGTCAAGAGACCCAGTACTTC.

The chain recombines TRBV19 with TRBJ2-1, with 9 bases identical to TRBD2. V shed 1 base, J shed 15 bases, and the junction held 7 bases outside the gene matches. CDR3 length: 13 amino acids. Germline V gives CDR1 LNHDA, CDR2 SQIVND (reference sequence). The CDR3 sequence: CASSIGLAAPWFF. CDR3 in DNA: TGTGCCAGTAGTATAGGACTAGCGGCCCCCTGGTTCTTC.

The chain carries TRBV7-2 and TRBJ1-4; 12 positions agree with TRBD1. Germline trimming cut 1 base from V and 8 bases from J; bases unmatched to any gene: 8. The CDR3 is 17 residues long. Germline V gene data show CDR1 as SGHTA and CDR2 as FQGNSA. The CDR3 DNA is TGTGCCAGCAGCTTAGTAGGGACAGGGGGCGTTCGAGAAAAACTGTTTTTT. This translates into CASSLVGTGGVREKLFF.

The V and J genes are TRBV12-3 or TRBV12-4 and TRBJ2-1; D ambiguous. V was pared by 2 bases and J by 0 bases, with 14 bases between. The CDR3 extends over 17 amino acids. The CDR3 region is CASSLRSAPTSYNEQFF. Here the CDR3 DNA reads TGTGCCAGCAGTTTAAGATCGGCACCGACCTCCTACAATGAGCAGTTCTTC.

The chain couples TRBV20-1 to TRBJ1-1, with D tentatively TRBD1 (5 bases). Per the germline V gene, CDR1 is DFQATT and CDR2 is SNEGSKA (reference sequence). The V gene lost 5 bases and the J gene lost 4 bases, with 17 bases spanning the gap. The CDR3 loop spans 14 amino acids. CDR3 in amino acids: CSAGAMAVGTEAFF. CDR3 DNA: TGCAGTGCTGGGGCCATGGCTGTGGGCACTGAAGCTTTCTTT.

The genes are TRBV11-2 and TRBJ2-5; D gene ambiguous. CDR1 and CDR2 from the germline V gene are SGHAT and FQNNGV. The CDR3 contains 14 residues. With 5 bases removed from V and 5 bases from J, the gap between germline ends came to 15 bases. CDR3 in DNA: TGTGCCAGCAGCCCCCCCCCACTGTCGGAGACCCAGTACTTC. This codes for CASSPPPLSETQYF. The entire variable domain, with the rest obtained from reference TRBV11-2 and TRBJ2-5, is as follows: EAGVAQSPRYKIIEKRQSVAFWCNPISGHATLYWYQQILGQGPKLLIQFQNNGVVDDSQLPKDRFSAERLKGVDSTLKIQPAKLEDSAVYLCASSPPPLSETQYFGPGTRLLVL.

This clonotype has only a few counts. The V call is TRBV15, the J call TRBJ2-1; unclear D gene. The CDR3 is made up of 11 amino acids. Trimming cost V 6 bases and J 6 bases, with 6 bases left between them. CDR1 LNHNV and CDR2 YYDKDF come from the germline V gene (reference sequence). This CDR3 reads CATRERNEQFF. CDR3 bases: TGTGCCACCAGGGAACGCAATGAGCAGTTCTTC.